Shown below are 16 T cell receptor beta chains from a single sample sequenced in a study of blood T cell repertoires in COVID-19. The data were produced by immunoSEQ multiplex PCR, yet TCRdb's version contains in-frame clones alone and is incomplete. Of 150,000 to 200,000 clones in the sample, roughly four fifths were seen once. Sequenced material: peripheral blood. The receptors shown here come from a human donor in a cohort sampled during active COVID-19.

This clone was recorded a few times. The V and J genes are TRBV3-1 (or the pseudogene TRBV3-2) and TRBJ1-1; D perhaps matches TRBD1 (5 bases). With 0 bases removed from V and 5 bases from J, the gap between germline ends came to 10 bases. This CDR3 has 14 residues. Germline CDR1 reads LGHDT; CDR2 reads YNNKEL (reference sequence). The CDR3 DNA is TGTGCCAGCAGCCAAGATTACGGGGGGACTGAAGCTTTCTTT. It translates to CASSQDYGGTEAFF.

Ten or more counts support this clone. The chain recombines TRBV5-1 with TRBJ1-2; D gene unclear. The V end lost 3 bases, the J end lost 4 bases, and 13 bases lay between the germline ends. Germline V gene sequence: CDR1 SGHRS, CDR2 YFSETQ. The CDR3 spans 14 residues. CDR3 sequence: CASSSEELSYGYTF. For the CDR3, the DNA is TGCGCCAGCAGCTCGGAGGAGCTTTCCTATGGCTACACCTTC.

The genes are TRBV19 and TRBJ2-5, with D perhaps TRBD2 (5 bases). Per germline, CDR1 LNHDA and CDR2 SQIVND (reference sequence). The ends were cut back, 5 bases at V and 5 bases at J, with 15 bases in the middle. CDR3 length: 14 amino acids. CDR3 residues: CASSPHGRGETQYF. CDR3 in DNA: TGTGCCAGTAGTCCTCACGGTCGCGGGGAGACCCAGTACTTC.

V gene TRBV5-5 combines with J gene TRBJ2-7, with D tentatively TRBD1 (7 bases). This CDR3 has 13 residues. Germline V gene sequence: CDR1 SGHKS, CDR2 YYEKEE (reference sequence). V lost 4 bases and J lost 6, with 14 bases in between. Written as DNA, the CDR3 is TGTGCCAGCAGCCGACAGGGAGGCGGCGAGCAGTACTTC. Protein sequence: CASSRQGGGEQYF.

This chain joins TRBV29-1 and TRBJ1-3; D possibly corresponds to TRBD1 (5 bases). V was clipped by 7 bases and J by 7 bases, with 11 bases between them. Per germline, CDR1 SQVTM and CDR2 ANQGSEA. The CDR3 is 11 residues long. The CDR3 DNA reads TGCAGCGGCGGAGGGGCGAACACCATATATTTT. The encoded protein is CSGGGANTIYF.

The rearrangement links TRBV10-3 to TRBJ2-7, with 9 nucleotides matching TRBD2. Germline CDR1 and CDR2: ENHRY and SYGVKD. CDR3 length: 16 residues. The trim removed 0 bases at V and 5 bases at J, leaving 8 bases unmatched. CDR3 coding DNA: TGTGCCATCAGTGAGTCGAGCCCAGCGGGAGGCCACGAGCAGTACTTC. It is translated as CAISESSPAGGHEQYF.

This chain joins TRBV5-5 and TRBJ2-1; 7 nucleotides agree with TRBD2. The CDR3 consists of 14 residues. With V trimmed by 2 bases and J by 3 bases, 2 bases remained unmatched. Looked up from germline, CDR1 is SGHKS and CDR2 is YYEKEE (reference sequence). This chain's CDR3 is CASSLAGNYNEQFF. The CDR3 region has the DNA TGTGCCAGCAGCTTAGCGGGAAACTACAATGAGCAGTTCTTC. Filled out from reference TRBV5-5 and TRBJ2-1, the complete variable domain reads DAGVTQSPTHLIKTRGQQVTLRCSPISGHKSVSWYQQVLGQGPQFIFQYYEKEERGRGNFPDRFSARQFPNYSSELNVNALLLGDSALYLCASSLAGNYNEQFFGPGTRLTVL.

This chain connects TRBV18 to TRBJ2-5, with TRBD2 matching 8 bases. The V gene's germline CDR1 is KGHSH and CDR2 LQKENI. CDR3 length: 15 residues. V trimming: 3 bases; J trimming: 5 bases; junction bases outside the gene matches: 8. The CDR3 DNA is TGTGCCAGCTCACCCCCAGCGGGGGCGCGGGAGACCCAGTACTTC. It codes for CASSPPAGARETQYF.

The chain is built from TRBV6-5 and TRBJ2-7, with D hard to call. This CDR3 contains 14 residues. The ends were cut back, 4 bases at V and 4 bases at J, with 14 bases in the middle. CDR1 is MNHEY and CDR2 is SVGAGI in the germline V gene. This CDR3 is CASSSGGPFYEQYF. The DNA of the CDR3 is TGTGCCAGCAGTTCTGGCGGCCCCTTTTACGAGCAGTACTTC.

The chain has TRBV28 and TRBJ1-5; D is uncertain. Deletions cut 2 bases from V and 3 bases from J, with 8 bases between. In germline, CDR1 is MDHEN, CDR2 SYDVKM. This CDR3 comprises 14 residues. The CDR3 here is CASSLVDINQPQHF. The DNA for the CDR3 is TGTGCCAGCAGTTTAGTAGATATCAATCAGCCCCAGCATTTT.

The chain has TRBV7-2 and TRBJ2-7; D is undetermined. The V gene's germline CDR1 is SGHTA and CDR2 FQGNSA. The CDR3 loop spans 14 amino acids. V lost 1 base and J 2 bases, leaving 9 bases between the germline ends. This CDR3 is CASSLGEVTYEQYF. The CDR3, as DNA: TGTGCCAGCAGCTTAGGTGAGGTTACCTACGAGCAGTACTTC.

CDR3 region: CASSISLAGGQETQYF. CDR3 bases: TGTGCCAGCAGCATTTCCCTAGCGGGGGGCCAAGAGACCCAGTACTTC. This chain joins TRBV5-5 and TRBJ2-5; TRBD2 matches 11 bases. The CDR3 sequence is 16 residues long. With V trimmed by 4 bases and J by 1 base, 6 bases remained unmatched. Germline loops: CDR1 SGHKS, CDR2 YYEKEE (reference sequence).

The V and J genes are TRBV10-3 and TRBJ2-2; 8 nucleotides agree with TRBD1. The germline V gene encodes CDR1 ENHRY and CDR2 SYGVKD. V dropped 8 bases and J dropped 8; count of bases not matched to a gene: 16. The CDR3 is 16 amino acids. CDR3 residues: CAICRDRLDLTGELFF. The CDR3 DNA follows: TGTGCCATCTGCCGGGACAGGTTGGACCTTACAGGGGAGCTGTTTTTT.

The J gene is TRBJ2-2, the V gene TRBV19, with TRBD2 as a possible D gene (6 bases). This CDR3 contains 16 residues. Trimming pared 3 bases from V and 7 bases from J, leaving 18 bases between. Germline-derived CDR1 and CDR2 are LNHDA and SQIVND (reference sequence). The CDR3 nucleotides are TGTGCCAGTAGTATTACCCCCGGGGGAGGTCGCGGGGAGCTGTTTTTT. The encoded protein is CASSITPGGGRGELFF.

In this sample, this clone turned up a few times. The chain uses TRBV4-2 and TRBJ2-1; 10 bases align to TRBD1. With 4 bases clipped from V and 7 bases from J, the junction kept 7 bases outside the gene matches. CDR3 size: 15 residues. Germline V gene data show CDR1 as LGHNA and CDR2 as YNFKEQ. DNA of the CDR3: TGTGCCAGCAGCCGAGGACAGGGGGATTGGAATGAGCAGTTCTTC. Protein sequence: CASSRGQGDWNEQFF.

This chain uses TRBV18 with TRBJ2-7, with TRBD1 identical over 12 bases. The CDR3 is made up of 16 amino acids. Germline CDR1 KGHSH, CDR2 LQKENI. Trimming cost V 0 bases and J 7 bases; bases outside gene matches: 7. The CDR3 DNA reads TGTGCCAGCTCACCACCACCGGGACAGGGGGCTGGAGAGCAGTACTTC. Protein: CASSPPPGQGAGEQYF. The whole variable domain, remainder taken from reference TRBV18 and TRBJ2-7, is NAGVMQNPRHLVRRRGQEARLRCSPMKGHSHVYWYRQLPEEGLKFMVYLQKENIIDESGMPKERFSAEFPKEGPSILRIQQVVRGDSAAYFCASSPPPGQGAGEQYFGPGTRLTVT.